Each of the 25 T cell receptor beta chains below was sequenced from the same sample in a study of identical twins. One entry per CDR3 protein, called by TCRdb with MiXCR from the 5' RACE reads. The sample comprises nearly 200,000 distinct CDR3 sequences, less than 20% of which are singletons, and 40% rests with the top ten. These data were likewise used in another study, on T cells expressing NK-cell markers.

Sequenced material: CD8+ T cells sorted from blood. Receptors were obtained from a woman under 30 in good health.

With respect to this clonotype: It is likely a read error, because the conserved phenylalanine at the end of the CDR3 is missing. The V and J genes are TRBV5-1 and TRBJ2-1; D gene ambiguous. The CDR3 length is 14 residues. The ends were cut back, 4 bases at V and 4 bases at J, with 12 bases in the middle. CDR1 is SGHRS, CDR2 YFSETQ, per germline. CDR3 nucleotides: TGCGCCAGCAGCCTAGACACTTATTACAATGAGCAGTTCTCC. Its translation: CASSLDTYYNEQFS.

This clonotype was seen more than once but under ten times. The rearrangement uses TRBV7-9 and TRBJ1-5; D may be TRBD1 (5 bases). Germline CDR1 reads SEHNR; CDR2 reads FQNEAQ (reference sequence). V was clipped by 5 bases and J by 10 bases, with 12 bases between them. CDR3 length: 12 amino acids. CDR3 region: CASSAPGIPQHF. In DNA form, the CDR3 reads TGTGCCAGCAGCGCTCCAGGGATCCCCCAGCATTTT.

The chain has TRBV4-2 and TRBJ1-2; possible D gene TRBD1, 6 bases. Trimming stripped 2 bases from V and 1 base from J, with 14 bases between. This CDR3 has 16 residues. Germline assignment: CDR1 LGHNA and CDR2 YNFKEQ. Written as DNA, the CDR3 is TGTGCCAGCAGCCAACTCAAGGGACACCTTAACTATGGCTACACCTTC. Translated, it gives CASSQLKGHLNYGYTF.

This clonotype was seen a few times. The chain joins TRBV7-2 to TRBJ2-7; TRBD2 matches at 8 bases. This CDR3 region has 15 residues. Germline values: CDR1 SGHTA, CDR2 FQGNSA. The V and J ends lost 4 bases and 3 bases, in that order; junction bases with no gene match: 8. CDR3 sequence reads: CASSSEGLGVYEQYF. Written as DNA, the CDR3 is TGTGCCAGCAGCTCAGAGGGACTAGGGGTCTACGAGCAGTACTTC.

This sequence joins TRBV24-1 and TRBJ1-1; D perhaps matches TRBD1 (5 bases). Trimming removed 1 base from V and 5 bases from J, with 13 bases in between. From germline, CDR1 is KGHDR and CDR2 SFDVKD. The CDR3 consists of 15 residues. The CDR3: CATSDFNSGGTEAFF. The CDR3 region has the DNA TGTGCCACCAGTGATTTTAACTCGGGGGGGACTGAAGCTTTCTTT.

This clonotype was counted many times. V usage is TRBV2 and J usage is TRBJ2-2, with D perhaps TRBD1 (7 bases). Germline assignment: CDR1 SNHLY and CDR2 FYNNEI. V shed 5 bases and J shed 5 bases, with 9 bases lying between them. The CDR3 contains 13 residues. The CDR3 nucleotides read TGTGCCAGCAGTCAGGGGGGTACCGGGGAGCTGTTTTTT. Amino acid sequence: CASSQGGTGELFF.

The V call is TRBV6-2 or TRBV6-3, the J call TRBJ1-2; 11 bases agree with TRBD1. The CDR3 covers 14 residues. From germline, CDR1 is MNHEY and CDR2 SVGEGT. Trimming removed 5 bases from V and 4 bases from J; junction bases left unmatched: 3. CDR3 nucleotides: TGTGCCAGCAGTCGGACAGGGGGCGGCTATGGCTACACCTTC. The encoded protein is CASSRTGGGYGYTF.

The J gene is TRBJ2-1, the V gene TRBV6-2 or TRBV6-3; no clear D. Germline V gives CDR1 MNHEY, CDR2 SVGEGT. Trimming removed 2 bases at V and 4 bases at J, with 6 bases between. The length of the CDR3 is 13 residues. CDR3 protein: CASSYLGYNEQFF. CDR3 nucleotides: TGTGCCAGCAGTTACCTTGGGTACAATGAGCAGTTCTTC.

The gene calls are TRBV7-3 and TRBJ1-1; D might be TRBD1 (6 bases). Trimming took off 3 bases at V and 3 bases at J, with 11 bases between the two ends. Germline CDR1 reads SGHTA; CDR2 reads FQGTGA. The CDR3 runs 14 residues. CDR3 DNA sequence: TGTGCCAGCAGCTTTAGGGGGACTGACACTGAAGCTTTCTTT. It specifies CASSFRGTDTEAFF.

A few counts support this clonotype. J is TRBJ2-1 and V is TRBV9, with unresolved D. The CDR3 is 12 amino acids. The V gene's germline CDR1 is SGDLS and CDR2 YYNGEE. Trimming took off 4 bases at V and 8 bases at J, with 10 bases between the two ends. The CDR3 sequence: CASSPDPDEQFF. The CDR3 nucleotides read TGTGCCAGCAGCCCAGACCCCGATGAGCAGTTCTTC.

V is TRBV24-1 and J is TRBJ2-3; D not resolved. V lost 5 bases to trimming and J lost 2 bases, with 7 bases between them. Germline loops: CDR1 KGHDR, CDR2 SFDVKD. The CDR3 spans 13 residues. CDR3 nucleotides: TGTGCCACCAGTGCCTCGTACACAGATACGCAGTATTTT. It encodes CATSASYTDTQYF.

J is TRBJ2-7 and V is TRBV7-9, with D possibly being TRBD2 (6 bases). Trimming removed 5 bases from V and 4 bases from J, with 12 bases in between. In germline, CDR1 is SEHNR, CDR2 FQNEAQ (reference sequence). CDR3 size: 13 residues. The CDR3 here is CASSPRGEYEQYF. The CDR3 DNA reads TGTGCCAGCAGCCCCCGCGGGGAATACGAGCAGTACTTC.

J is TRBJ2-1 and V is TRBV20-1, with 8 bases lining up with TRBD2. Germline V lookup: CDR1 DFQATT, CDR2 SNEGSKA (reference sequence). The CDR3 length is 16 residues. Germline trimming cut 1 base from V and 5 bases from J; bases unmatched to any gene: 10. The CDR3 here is CSARVVTAGDHNEQFF. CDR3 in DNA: TGCAGTGCTAGAGTGGTCACAGCGGGAGACCACAATGAGCAGTTCTTC.

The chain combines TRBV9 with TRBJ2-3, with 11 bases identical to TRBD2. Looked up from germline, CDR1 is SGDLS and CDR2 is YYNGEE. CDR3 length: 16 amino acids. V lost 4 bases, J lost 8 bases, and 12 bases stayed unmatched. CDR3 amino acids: CASSLPGTSGKGTQYF. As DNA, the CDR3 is TGTGCCAGCAGCTTACCCGGGACTAGCGGTAAGGGTACGCAGTATTTT.

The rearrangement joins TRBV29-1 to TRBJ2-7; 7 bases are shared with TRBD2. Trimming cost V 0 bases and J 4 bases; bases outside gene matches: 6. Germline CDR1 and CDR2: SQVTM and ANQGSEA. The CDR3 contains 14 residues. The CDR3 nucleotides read TGCAGCGTTGAAGAGGGGGGGACCTTATACGAGCAGTACTTC. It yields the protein CSVEEGGTLYEQYF.

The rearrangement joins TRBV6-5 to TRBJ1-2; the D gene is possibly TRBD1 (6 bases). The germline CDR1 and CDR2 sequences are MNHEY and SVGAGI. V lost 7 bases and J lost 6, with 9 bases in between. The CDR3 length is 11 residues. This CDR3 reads CASIGGHGYTF. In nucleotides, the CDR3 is TGTGCCAGCATCGGGGGCCATGGCTACACCTTC.

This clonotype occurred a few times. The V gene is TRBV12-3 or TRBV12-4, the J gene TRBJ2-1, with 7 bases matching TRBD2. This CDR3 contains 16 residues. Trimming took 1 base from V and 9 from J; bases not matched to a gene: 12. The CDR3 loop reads CASSLDPRWEGGEQFF. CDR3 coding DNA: TGTGCCAGCAGTTTAGACCCACGGTGGGAGGGTGGTGAGCAGTTCTTC.

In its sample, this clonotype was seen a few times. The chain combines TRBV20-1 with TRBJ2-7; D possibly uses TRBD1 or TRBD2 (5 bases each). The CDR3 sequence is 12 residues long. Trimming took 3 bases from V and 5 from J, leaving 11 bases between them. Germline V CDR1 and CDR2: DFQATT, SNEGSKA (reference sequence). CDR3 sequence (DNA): TGCAGTGCTAGTGACGGGGACCACGAGCAGTACTTC. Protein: CSASDGDHEQYF.

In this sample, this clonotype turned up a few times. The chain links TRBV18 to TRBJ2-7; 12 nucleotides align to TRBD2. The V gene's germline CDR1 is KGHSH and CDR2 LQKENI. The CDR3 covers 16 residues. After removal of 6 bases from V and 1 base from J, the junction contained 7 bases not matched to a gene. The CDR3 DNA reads TGTGCCAGCTCTCCTGGACTAGCGGGAACTTCCTACGAGCAGTACTTC. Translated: CASSPGLAGTSYEQYF.

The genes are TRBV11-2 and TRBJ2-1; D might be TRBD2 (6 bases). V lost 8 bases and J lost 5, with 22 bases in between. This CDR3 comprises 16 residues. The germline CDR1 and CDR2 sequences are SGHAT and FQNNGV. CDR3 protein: CASETRPPSENNEQFF. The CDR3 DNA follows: TGTGCCAGCGAGACCCGCCCCCCTAGCGAAAACAATGAGCAGTTCTTC.

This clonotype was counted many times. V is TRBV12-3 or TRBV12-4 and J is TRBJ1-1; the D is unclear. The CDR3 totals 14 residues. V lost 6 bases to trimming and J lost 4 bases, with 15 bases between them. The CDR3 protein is CASSLSPGRTEAFF. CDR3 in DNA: TGTGCCAGCAGCCTCTCACCAGGACGCACTGAAGCTTTCTTT.

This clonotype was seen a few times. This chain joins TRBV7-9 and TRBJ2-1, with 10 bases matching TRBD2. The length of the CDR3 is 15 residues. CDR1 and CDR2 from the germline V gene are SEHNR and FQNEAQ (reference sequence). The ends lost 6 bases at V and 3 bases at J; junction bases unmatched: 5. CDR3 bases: TGTGCCAGCAGACAAGGACTAGCGGTCTACAATGAGCAGTTCTTC. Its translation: CASRQGLAVYNEQFF.

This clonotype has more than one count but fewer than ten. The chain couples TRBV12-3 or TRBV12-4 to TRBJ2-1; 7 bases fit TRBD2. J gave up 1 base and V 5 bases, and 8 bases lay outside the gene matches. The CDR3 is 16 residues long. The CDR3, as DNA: TGTGCCAGCAGTACCTCTAGCGGACTTTCCTACAATGAGCAGTTCTTC. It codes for CASSTSSGLSYNEQFF.

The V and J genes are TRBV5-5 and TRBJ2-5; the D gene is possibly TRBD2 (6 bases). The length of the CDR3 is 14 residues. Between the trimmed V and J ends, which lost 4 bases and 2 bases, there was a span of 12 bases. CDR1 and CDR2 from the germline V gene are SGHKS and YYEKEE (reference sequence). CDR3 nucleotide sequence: TGTGCCAGCAGCCAAGGGAGGTATCAAGAGACCCAGTACTTC. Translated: CASSQGRYQETQYF.

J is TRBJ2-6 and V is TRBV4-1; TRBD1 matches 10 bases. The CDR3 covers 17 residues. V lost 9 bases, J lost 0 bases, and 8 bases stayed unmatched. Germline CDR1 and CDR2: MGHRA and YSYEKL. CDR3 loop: CASTRTGGYSGANVLTF. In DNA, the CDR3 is TGCGCCAGTACAAGGACAGGGGGGTACTCTGGGGCCAACGTCCTGACTTTC.